The rows below give T cell receptor beta chains drawn from one sample of a study of cytotoxic CD8 clonotypes in ibrutinib-treated CLL. Sequencing was performed with immunoSEQ multiplex PCR; in TCRdb, only in-frame clones are kept and a portion is missing. The table includes hundreds of thousands of clones, over 60% detected once. Sequencing used PBMCs, obtained after 36 months of ibrutinib treatment. The receptors shown here come from a human donor with chronic lymphocytic leukemia. The CDR3 runs from the conserved cysteine through the conserved F or W. The D gene is left open where the match is weak. Size is omitted from some rows. Given values are once, few, many or a class for expanded clones.

V gene,D gene,J gene,clone size,CDR3 protein,CDR3 DNA
TRBV5-4,TRBD2,TRBJ2-5,.,CASSRGGSGGALETQYF,TGTGCCAGCAGCCGCGGCGGAAGCGGGGGGGCCTTGGAGACCCAGTACTTC
TRBV11-2,TRBD2,TRBJ2-3,.,CASSPGTSGTDTQYF,TGTGCCAGCAGCCCGGGGACTAGCGGCACAGATACGCAGTATTTT
TRBV7-2,.,TRBJ2-7,.,CASTKKAGPYEQYF,TGTGCCAGCACTAAAAAGGCAGGGCCCTACGAGCAGTACTTC
TRBV11-2,.,TRBJ2-3,few,CASSFPGPRTDTQYF,TGTGCCAGCAGCTTCCCGGGTCCTAGGACAGATACGCAGTATTTT
TRBV2,.,TRBJ2-7,.,CASSEAQTFSYEQYF,TGTGCCAGCAGTGAAGCGCAGACATTCTCCTACGAGCAGTACTTC
TRBV29-1,.,TRBJ1-1,.,CSVDSYHVGKF,TGCAGCGTTGACTCTTATCACGTAGGGAAATTT
TRBV27,TRBD1,TRBJ2-2,.,CASRGTQGAGGELFF,TGTGCCAGCAGGGGTACACAGGGGGCTGGCGGGGAGCTGTTTTTT
TRBV27,TRBD1,TRBJ1-6,.,CAIRAGGLNNSPLHF,TGTGCCATAAGGGCAGGGGGCCTCAATAATTCACCCCTCCACTTT
TRBV6-5,TRBD2,TRBJ2-4,.,CASSLTSGWWNIQYF,TGTGCCAGCAGCCTAACTAGCGGCTGGTGGAACATTCAGTACTTC
TRBV6-5,.,TRBJ1-1,.,CAAGDTEAFF,TGTGCCGCCGGCGACACTGAAGCTTTCTTT
TRBV7-2,.,TRBJ2-1,.,CASSLGTTNEQFF,TGTGCCAGCAGCTTAGGTACAACCAATGAGCAGTTCTTC
TRBV19,TRBD2,TRBJ2-5,.,CASSSRALAGQETQYF,TGTGCCAGTAGTTCGCGGGCGCTAGCGGGACAAGAGACCCAGTACTTC
TRBV11-2,.,TRBJ2-3,many,CASSLYRDGTDTQYF,TGTGCCAGCAGCTTATACAGGGATGGCACAGATACGCAGTATTTT
TRBV7-8,.,TRBJ1-3,.,CASSYRRDRTTTPGWTIYF,TGTGCCAGCAGCTATCGCCGGGACCGTACTACCACACCCGGATGGACCATATATTTT
TRBV5-1,.,TRBJ2-5,few,CASRPGVGETQYF,TGCGCCAGCAGACCAGGGGTAGGAGAGACCCAGTACTTC
TRBV5-6,TRBD2,TRBJ2-7,once,CASSASGRPLRAYF,TGTGCCAGCAGCGCTAGCGGGAGGCCGCTAAGAGCGTACTTC
TRBV29-1,.,TRBJ2-6,few,CSVEDRLGANVLTF,TGCAGCGTTGAAGACCGCCTAGGGGCCAACGTCCTGACTTTC
TRBV10-3,TRBD1,TRBJ1-1,.,CAISEPQGAAEAFF,TGTGCCATCAGTGAACCCCAGGGGGCTGCTGAAGCTTTCTTT
TRBV7-2,TRBD2,TRBJ2-3,.,CASSLGLAGVRDTQYF,TGTGCCAGCAGCTTAGGACTAGCGGGAGTCAGAGATACGCAGTATTTT
TRBV5-8,.,TRBJ1-5,few,CASSSGERRNQPQHF,TGTGCCAGCAGCTCGGGGGAGAGGAGGAATCAGCCCCAGCATTTT
TRBV6-1,.,TRBJ2-7,.,CASSEVLGYIHEQYF,TGTGCCAGCAGTGAAGTGCTGGGTTATATCCACGAGCAGTACTTC
TRBV19,TRBD2,TRBJ2-4,.,CASSIREGTKNIQYF,TGTGCCAGTAGTATTCGGGAGGGAACCAAAAACATTCAGTACTTC
TRBV7-2,TRBD1,TRBJ2-1,.,CASSYTGVYNEQFF,TGTGCCAGCAGCTACACAGGGGTCTACAATGAGCAGTTCTTC
TRBV6-5,.,TRBJ2-7,.,CASSEQVGRWEQYF,TGTGCCAGCAGTGAACAGGTGGGGAGGTGGGAGCAGTACTTC